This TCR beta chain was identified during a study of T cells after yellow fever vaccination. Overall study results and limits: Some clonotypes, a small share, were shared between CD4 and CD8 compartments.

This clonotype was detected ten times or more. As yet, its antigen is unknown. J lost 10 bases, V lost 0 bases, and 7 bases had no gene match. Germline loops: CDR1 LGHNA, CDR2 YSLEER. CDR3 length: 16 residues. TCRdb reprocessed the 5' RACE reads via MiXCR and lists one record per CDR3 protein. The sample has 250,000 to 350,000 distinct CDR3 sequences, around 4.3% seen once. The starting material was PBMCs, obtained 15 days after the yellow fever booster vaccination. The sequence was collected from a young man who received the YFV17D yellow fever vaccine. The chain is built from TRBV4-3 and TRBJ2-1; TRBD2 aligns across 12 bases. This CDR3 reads CASSQDPTSGGSEQFF. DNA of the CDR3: TGCGCCAGCAGCCAAGACCCCACTAGCGGGGGGTCAGAGCAGTTCTTC.